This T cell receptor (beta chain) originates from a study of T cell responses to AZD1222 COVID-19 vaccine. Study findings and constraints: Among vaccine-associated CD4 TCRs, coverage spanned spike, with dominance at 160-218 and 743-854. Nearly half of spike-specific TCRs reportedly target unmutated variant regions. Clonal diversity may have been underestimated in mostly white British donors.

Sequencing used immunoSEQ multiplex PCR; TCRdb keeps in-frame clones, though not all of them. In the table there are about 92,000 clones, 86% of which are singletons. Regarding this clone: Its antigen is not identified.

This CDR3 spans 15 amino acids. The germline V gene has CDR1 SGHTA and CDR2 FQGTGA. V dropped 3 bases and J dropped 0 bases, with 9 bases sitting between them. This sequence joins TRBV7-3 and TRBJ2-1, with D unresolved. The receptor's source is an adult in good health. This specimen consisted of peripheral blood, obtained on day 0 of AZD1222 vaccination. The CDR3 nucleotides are TGTGCCAGCAGCTTTGGGGAAAGCTCCTACAATGAGCAGTTCTTC. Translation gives CASSFGESSYNEQFF. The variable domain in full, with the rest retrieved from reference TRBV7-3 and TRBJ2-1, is GAGVSQTPSNKVTEKGKYVELRCDPISGHTALYWYRQSLGQGPEFLIYFQGTGAADDSGLPNDRFFAVRPEGSVSTLKIQRTERGDSAVYLCASSFGESSYNEQFFGPGTRLTVL.